This TCR beta chain comes out of a study of blood T cell repertoires in COVID-19. Study-wide context: Sites across the United States, Italy and Spain contributed samples from acute and convalescent COVID-19. PBMCs, B-cell-depleted T cells, or T cells were the source of the cDNA or gDNA that made up the material.

Produced via immunoSEQ multiplex PCR; TCRdb's table is partial and in-frame only. The profile shows about 150,000 clones, less than 90% of them singletons. CDR1 and CDR2 from the germline V gene are GTSNPN and SVGIG (reference sequence). CDR3 length: 12 residues. The junction had 2 bases not matched to a gene; V was cut back by 7 bases and J by 2 bases. The TCR originated in a man aged 18 to 30 with active or convalescent COVID-19. The sample comprised peripheral blood. The chain couples TRBV30 to TRBJ2-3; 8 nucleotides agree with TRBD2. CDR3 DNA: TGTGCCTCCGGGGGGGACACAGATACGCAGTATTTT. Translated, it gives CASGGDTDTQYF.